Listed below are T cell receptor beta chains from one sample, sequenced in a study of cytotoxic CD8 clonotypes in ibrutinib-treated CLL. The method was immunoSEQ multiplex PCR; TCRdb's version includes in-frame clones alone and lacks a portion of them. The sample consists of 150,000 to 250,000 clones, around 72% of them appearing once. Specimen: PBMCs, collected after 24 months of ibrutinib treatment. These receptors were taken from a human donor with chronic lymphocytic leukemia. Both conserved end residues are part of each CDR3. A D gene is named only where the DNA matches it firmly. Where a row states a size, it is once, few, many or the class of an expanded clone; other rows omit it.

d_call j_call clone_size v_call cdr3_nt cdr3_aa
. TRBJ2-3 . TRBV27 TGTGCCAGCAGTCTTGGCGGGGCCTTCACAGATACGCAGTATTTT CASSLGGAFTDTQYF
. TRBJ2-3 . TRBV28 TGTGCCAGCAGTATACACTTTGGGGACACAGATACGCAGTATTTT CASSIHFGDTDTQYF
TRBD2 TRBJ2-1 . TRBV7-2 TGTGCCAGCAGCTTAGACCCCGGGAGGAAGCAGTTCTTC CASSLDPGRKQFF
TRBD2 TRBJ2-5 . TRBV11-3 TGTGCCAGCAGCCCCGGACTAGCGGGTCTCCAAGAGACCCAGTACTTC CASSPGLAGLQETQYF
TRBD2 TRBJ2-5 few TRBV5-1 TGCGCCAGCAGCCCCCCCGGGGGGTACCAAGAGACCCAGTACTTC CASSPPGGYQETQYF
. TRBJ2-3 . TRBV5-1 TGCGCCAGCAGCTTGGGGAAGCAGGGAATAACAGATACGCAGTATTTT CASSLGKQGITDTQYF
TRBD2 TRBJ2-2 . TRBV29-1 TGCAGCGTGAGGACTAGCGGGAACGGGGAGCTGTTTTTT CSVRTSGNGELFF
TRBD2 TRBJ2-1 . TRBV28 TGTGCCAGCAGTCCGGGAGGGACTAGCGGGACCAATGAGCAGTTCTTC CASSPGGTSGTNEQFF
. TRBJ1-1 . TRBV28 TGTGCCATCGAAACGGCCCTCCAAGAAGCTTTCTTT CAIETALQEAFF
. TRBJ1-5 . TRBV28 TGTGCCAGCAGTTTCGATCAGCCCCAGCATTTT CASSFDQPQHF
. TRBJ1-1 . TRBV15 TGTGCCACCAGCAGAGAAGGAGGTTGGACAGCGGGGACTGAAGCTTTCTTT CATSREGGWTAGTEAFF
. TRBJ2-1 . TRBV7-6 TGTGCCAGCAGCCATCCCGCCCAGCTTTACAATGAGCAGTTCTTC CASSHPAQLYNEQFF
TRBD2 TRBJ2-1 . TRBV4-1 TGCGCCAGCAGGGATACCGGACTAGCGGGAGAGAATGAGCAGTTCTTC CASRDTGLAGENEQFF
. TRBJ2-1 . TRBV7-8 TGTGCCAGCAGCCCCTACCTAGCGTCTGAGCAGTTCTTC CASSPYLASEQFF
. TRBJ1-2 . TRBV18 TGTGCCAGCTCACCCACTCACGACAGGACTTACTATGGCTACACCTTC CASSPTHDRTYYGYTF
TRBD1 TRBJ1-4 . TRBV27 TGTGCCAGCAGCGCGCCGGGACAGGGACATGAAAAACTGTTTTTT CASSAPGQGHEKLFF
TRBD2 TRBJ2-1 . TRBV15 TGTGCCACCAGCAGAGGTGGGACTAGCGCTCTGGGTGAGCAGTTCTTC CATSRGGTSALGEQFF
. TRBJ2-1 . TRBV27 TGTGCCAGCACCCCGTCCTGGTACTCCTACAATGAGCAGTTCTTC CASTPSWYSYNEQFF
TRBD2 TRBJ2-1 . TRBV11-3 TGTGCCAGCAGCACGGGGACTAGCGGGGACTACAATGAGCAGTTCTTC CASSTGTSGDYNEQFF
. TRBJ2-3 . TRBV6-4 TGTGCCAGCAGTGTAGGGGAGACAGATACGCAGTATTTT CASSVGETDTQYF
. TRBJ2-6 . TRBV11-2 TGTGCCAGCAGCCCGGACGACAGTATCTCTGGGGCCAACGTCCTGACTTTC CASSPDDSISGANVLTF
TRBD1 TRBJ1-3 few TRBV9 TGTGCCAGCAGCCCACGGGACAGGGGACGGGTAGGGTCTGGAAACACCATATATTTT CASSPRDRGRVGSGNTIYF
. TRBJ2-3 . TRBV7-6 TGTGCCAGCAGCTTAGGGGGGACAGATACGCAGTATTTT CASSLGGTDTQYF
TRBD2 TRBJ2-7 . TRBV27 TGTGCCAGCAGTTTAATGAGCGGGAGGGCCCTTGAGCAGTACTTC CASSLMSGRALEQYF
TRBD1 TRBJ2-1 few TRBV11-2 TGTGCCAGCAGCATCGGACAGGATTACTTGGATGAGCAGTTCTTC CASSIGQDYLDEQFF
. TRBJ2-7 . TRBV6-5 TGTGCCAGCAGTCCCCTTGAGGGGAATCGGTTCGAGCAGTACTTC CASSPLEGNRFEQYF
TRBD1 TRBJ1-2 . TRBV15 TGTGCCACCAGCAGGGGGGGGACAGTTCGAGTCTATGGCTACACCTTC CATSRGGTVRVYGYTF
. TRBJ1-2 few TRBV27 TGTGCCAGCAGCCCCATCGGGATCTATGGCTACACCTTC CASSPIGIYGYTF
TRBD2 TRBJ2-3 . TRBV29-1 TGCAGCGTCTGGAGGACTAGCGGGCGCACAGATACGCAGTATTTT CSVWRTSGRTDTQYF
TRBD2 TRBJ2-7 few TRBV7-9 TGTGCCAGCCAGGGCGGGAGCTCCTACGAGCAGTACTTC CASQGGSSYEQYF
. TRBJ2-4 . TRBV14 TGTGCCAGCAGCCAGGGGACTATTCAGTACTTC CASSQGTIQYF
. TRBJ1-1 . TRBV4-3 TGCGCCAGCAGCCAAGTCTTCTGGGACGACACTGAAGCTTTCTTT CASSQVFWDDTEAFF
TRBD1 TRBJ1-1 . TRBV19 TGTGCCAGTAGTACCGGACAGGGGGCAGGAATGAACACTGAAGCTTTCTTT CASSTGQGAGMNTEAFF
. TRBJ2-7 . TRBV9 TGTGCCAGCAGCGAAGGGGGGTCAGGGGTACGCGAGCAGTACTTC CASSEGGSGVREQYF
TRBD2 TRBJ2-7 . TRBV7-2 TGTGCCACCGGGACGGGGGGCGAGCAGTACTTC CATGTGGEQYF
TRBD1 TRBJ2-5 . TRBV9 TGTGCCAGCAGCGTAGGGACAGGCCTACAAGAGACCCAGTACTTC CASSVGTGLQETQYF
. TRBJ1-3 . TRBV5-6 TGTGCCAGCAGCTTGGACTGGATATCTGGAAACACCATATATTTT CASSLDWISGNTIYF
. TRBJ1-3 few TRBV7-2 TGTGCCAGCAGCTTCTATGATACAGTTTACTCTGGAAACACCATATATTTT CASSFYDTVYSGNTIYF
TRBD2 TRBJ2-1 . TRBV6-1 TGTGCCAGCAGTGACAAGCCGACTAGCGGGAGTTACAATGAGCAGTTCTTC CASSDKPTSGSYNEQFF
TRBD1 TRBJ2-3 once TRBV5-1 TGCGCCAGCAGCTCCAACCCCGGGACAGGGCAAGCTACGCAGTATTTT CASSSNPGTGQATQYF
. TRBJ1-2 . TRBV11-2 TGTGCCAGCAGCAATAACTTGGCTAACTATGGCTACACCTTC CASSNNLANYGYTF
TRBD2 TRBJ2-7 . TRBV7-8 TGTGCCAGCAGCTTAGGATTTGCGGGAGGGTACTCCTACGAGCAGTACTTC CASSLGFAGGYSYEQYF